The 32 T cell receptor beta chains below come from one sample, sequenced in a study of T cells expressing NK-cell markers. With the 5' RACE reads reprocessed, TCRdb shows one record per CDR3 protein and no DNA. The ten most abundant clones cover roughly 20% of a sample with about 120,000 distinct CDR3 sequences. Sequencing was carried out using blood T cells: a sorted CD56 or NKG2C T cell subset, CD4+ or CD8+ T cells, or bulk PBMC T cells (not recorded which). These receptors originate from a woman between 18 and 75 years old in good health.

This chain connects TRBV5-4 to TRBJ2-1; checking the TCRdb D call of TRBD2 is not possible without DNA. The length of the CDR3 is 14 residues. Germline V gene sequence: CDR1 SGHNT, CDR2 YYREEE (reference sequence). This CDR3 reads CASSPGLAVSEQFF.

V gene TRBV4-2 combines with J gene TRBJ2-5; no DNA is available, so the TRBD1 call from TCRdb remains unchecked. The CDR3 loop spans 15 amino acids. Looked up from germline, CDR1 is LGHNA and CDR2 is YNFKEQ. CDR3 region: CASSQDAGAQETQYF.

V and J are TRBV20-1 and TRBJ2-1. CDR1 and CDR2 (germline): DFQATT, SNEGSKA (reference sequence). The CDR3 loop spans 14 amino acids. CDR3 region: CSARDRTHYNEQFF.

CDR3 sequence reads: CASSQETNSYNEQFF. V is TRBV4-1 and J is TRBJ2-1. This CDR3 contains 15 residues. Germline CDR1 reads MGHRA; CDR2 reads YSYEKL.

The chain uses TRBV28 and TRBJ1-3; TCRdb reports TRBD1, a call that lacks DNA to check it against. The CDR3 is 14 amino acids. Per the germline V gene, CDR1 is MDHEN and CDR2 is SYDVKM. The CDR3 protein is CASNPDRVGNTIYF.

The chain couples TRBV4-3 to TRBJ1-2; the TRBD1 assignment by TCRdb is unverifiable without DNA. This CDR3 is 16 amino acids long. The germline CDR1 and CDR2 sequences are LGHNA and YSLEER. This CDR3 reads CASSQDSWDPRYGYTF.

CDR3 residues: CASSQEERGGMDTQYF. This rearrangement joins TRBV3-1 to TRBJ2-3; TCRdb's D call of TRBD2 is untestable without DNA. Germline V gene data show CDR1 as LGHDT and CDR2 as YNNKEL (reference sequence). This CDR3 region has 16 residues.

The V call is TRBV12-3 or TRBV12-4, the J call TRBJ2-3; TCRdb's assignment of TRBD2 cannot be checked, as there is no DNA. The CDR3 covers 16 residues. CDR3 region: CASSLGPGGGTDTQYF.

This sequence joins TRBV29-1 and TRBJ2-1; TCRdb indicates TRBD1, and absent DNA this call remains unverified. There are 16 residues in the CDR3. CDR1 is SQVTM and CDR2 is ANQGSEA in the germline V gene. The CDR3: CSVEEQAQLATGEQFF.

The chain carries TRBV29-1 and TRBJ1-1; no DNA is available, so the TRBD1 call from TCRdb remains unchecked. Germline V lookup: CDR1 SQVTM, CDR2 ANQGSEA. The CDR3 runs 13 residues. CDR3 protein: CSVAEGMNTEAFF.

The chain has TRBV27 and TRBJ2-1. The CDR3 runs 12 residues. Germline lookup yields CDR1 MNHEY and CDR2 SMNVEV (reference sequence). The CDR3 protein is CASSFRRNEQFF.

The chain combines TRBV7-9 with TRBJ2-1; TCRdb indicates TRBD2, and absent DNA this call remains unverified. CDR1 SEHNR and CDR2 FQNEAQ come from the germline V gene (reference sequence). This CDR3 region has 17 residues. Here the CDR3 reads CASSLTSGGSSYNEQFF.

The rearrangement uses TRBV13 and TRBJ2-5; TCRdb designates TRBD1, a call that cannot be tested without DNA. This CDR3 has 12 residues. Per the germline V gene, CDR1 is PRHDT and CDR2 is FYEKMQ (reference sequence). The CDR3 region is CASSYPSGAQYF.

V usage is TRBV6-1 and J usage is TRBJ1-5. The CDR3 is made up of 15 amino acids. From germline, CDR1 is MNHNS and CDR2 SASEGT. The CDR3 region is CASTGRGTLAEPQHF.

V is TRBV5-6 and J is TRBJ2-7; TCRdb's D gene call, TRBD1, goes unchecked for lack of DNA. The CDR3 has 15 residues. The germline V gene encodes CDR1 SGHDT and CDR2 YYEEEE. The CDR3: CASSSTGGVTYEQYF.

V usage is TRBV12-3 or TRBV12-4 and J usage is TRBJ2-3; the TRBD2 assignment by TCRdb is unverifiable without DNA. This CDR3 comprises 16 residues. The chain's CDR3 is CASSPLLAGTSDTQYF.

The chain employs TRBV2 and TRBJ2-3; TCRdb lists TRBD2, though no DNA is available to test this call. Germline V CDR1 and CDR2: SNHLY, FYNNEI. This CDR3 contains 16 residues. CDR3 in amino acids: CASSPGLAVYTDTQYF.

The chain carries TRBV5-1 and TRBJ2-1; the TRBD1 assignment by TCRdb is unverifiable without DNA. The CDR3 totals 16 residues. Germline lookup yields CDR1 SGHRS and CDR2 YFSETQ. The chain's CDR3 is CASSLGIGGTYNEQFF.

This chain links TRBV7-7 with TRBJ2-1. From germline, CDR1 is SSHAT and CDR2 FNYEAQ (reference sequence). CDR3 size: 12 residues. The CDR3 loop reads CASSLGDTSKFF.

CDR3 sequence reads: CASKKGPYYGYTF. The chain joins TRBV19 to TRBJ1-2. Per the germline V gene, CDR1 is LNHDA and CDR2 is SQIVND (reference sequence). CDR3 size: 13 residues.

The chain recombines TRBV4-3 with TRBJ2-3. The CDR3 totals 14 residues. Germline lookup yields CDR1 LGHNA and CDR2 YSLEER. CDR3 region: CASSQDWEADTQYF.

The genes are TRBV20-1 and TRBJ2-5; the TCRdb D gene call, TRBD2, has no DNA to confirm it. The germline gives CDR1 DFQATT, CDR2 SNEGSKA (reference sequence). The length of the CDR3 is 17 residues. This chain's CDR3 is CSARPRLVAGLMETQYF.

This CDR3 reads CASRVWENTEAFF. This sequence joins TRBV6-1 and TRBJ1-1. The CDR3 spans 13 residues. Germline V CDR1 and CDR2: MNHNS, SASEGT.

CDR3 sequence reads: CASSFHSNQPQHF. The V and J genes are TRBV11-1 and TRBJ1-5. The CDR3 is 13 residues long. Germline-derived CDR1 and CDR2 are SGHAT and FQDESV (reference sequence).

CDR3 sequence reads: CASSPGGSSETQYF. This chain links TRBV7-9 with TRBJ2-5; TCRdb's D call, TRBD1, is unchecked because there is no DNA. The CDR3 totals 14 residues. Germline V gives CDR1 SEHNR, CDR2 FQNEAQ (reference sequence).

V usage is TRBV27 and J usage is TRBJ2-4; the D gene TCRdb calls, TRBD1, cannot be checked with no DNA. This CDR3 is built from 12 residues. Per the germline V gene, CDR1 is MNHEY and CDR2 is SMNVEV (reference sequence). CDR3 region: CASRAAANIQYF.

The gene calls are TRBV29-1 and TRBJ2-3. CDR1 SQVTM and CDR2 ANQGSEA come from the germline V gene. The CDR3 is 15 amino acids. The CDR3 is CSAERRSSSTDTQYF.

The rearrangement joins TRBV7-8 to TRBJ1-5; checking the TCRdb D call of TRBD1 is not possible without DNA. The CDR3 is 15 amino acids. The germline V gene has CDR1 SGHVS and CDR2 FQNEAQ. The CDR3: CASSSTDRGHQPQHF. The full variable domain, rest sourced from reference TRBV7-8 and TRBJ1-5, is GAGVSQSPRYKVAKRGQDVALRCDPISGHVSLFWYQQALGQGPEFLTYFQNEAQLDKSGLPSDRFFAERPEGSVSTLKIQRTQQEDSAVYLCASSSTDRGHQPQHFGDGTRLSIL.

The chain couples TRBV4-3 to TRBJ1-4; TCRdb proposes TRBD1, but this gene call is untestable without DNA. Germline V gene data show CDR1 as LGHNA and CDR2 as YSLEER. This CDR3 is 14 amino acids long. The CDR3 reads CASSQDLPGTGPIF.

The rearrangement joins TRBV19 to TRBJ2-2; TCRdb reports TRBD2, a call that lacks DNA to check it against. Germline CDR1 reads LNHDA; CDR2 reads SQIVND (reference sequence). This CDR3 has 16 amino acids. The CDR3 region is CASSLGLAGEGGELFF.

This chain joins TRBV7-9 and TRBJ1-2; the D call of TRBD1 rests on TCRdb alone, since no DNA is present to check it. The CDR3 spans 12 residues. Germline V lookup: CDR1 SEHNR, CDR2 FQNEAQ (reference sequence). CDR3 protein: CASSLGTTGYTF.

The chain links TRBV11-2 to TRBJ1-2. The CDR3 length is 14 residues. Per germline, CDR1 SGHAT and CDR2 FQNNGV. CDR3 sequence reads: CASSLDFANYGYTF.